This TCR beta chain was observed in a study of neurological immune-mediated disorders. MiXCR, run by TCRdb on the 5' RACE reads, gives a single entry per CDR3 protein. The sample holds 45,000 or so distinct CDR3 sequences, 2.5% to 3.5% seen once. Findings and limits, study-wide: When grouped phylogenetically, the repertoires of 18 of the 34 multiple sclerosis patients fell together in one related-CDR3 cluster, which is a possible signature.

Trimming stripped 1 base from V and 5 bases from J, with 2 bases between. Per the germline V gene, CDR1 is LGHDT and CDR2 is YNNKEL (reference sequence). This CDR3 has 11 amino acids. The unsorted libraries originated from 2 million PBMCs that had been stored at -80 C. This clonotype came up many times. Its specificity is unknown. The specimen was PBMCs. The V call is TRBV3-1, the J call TRBJ2-5; D call uncertain. The sequence was obtained from a woman between 50 and 59 years old with multiple sclerosis. For the CDR3, the DNA is TGTGCCAGCAGCCAAGCGGAGACCCAGTACTTC. As protein: CASSQAETQYF.